This TCR beta chain was recorded in a study of vaccination effects on CD4 cells after COVID-19. Study details: Sequencing in the ViraFEST assay came after antigen-specific CD4+ T cells had been expanded with viral peptide pools, which were used to stimulate PBMC. Convalescent patient samples, from two individuals, date to 16 days and one week before vaccination.

On this clone: Its target is not known.

Trimming shortened V by 2 bases and J by 0 bases, and 16 bases separated the two germline ends. The germline V gene encodes CDR1 SEHNR and CDR2 FQNEAQ (reference sequence). This CDR3 has 17 amino acids. TCRdb's table, derived via immunoSEQ multiplex PCR, lists solely in-frame clones and lacks some. Of about 51,000 clones in the sample, roughly 74% were seen once. Around day 10 of culture, CD4+ T cells were separated out. This sequence originates from a human donor who had a prior SARS-CoV-2 infection. The rearrangement joins TRBV7-9 to TRBJ1-1, with unresolved D. Sequences were derived from CD4+ T cells from PBMCs cultured without peptide, sampled before COVID-19 vaccination. Written as DNA, the CDR3 is TGTGCCAGCAGCTTACTGGGAGGCAGACGAGTGAACACTGAAGCTTTCTTT. It is translated as CASSLLGGRRVNTEAFF.